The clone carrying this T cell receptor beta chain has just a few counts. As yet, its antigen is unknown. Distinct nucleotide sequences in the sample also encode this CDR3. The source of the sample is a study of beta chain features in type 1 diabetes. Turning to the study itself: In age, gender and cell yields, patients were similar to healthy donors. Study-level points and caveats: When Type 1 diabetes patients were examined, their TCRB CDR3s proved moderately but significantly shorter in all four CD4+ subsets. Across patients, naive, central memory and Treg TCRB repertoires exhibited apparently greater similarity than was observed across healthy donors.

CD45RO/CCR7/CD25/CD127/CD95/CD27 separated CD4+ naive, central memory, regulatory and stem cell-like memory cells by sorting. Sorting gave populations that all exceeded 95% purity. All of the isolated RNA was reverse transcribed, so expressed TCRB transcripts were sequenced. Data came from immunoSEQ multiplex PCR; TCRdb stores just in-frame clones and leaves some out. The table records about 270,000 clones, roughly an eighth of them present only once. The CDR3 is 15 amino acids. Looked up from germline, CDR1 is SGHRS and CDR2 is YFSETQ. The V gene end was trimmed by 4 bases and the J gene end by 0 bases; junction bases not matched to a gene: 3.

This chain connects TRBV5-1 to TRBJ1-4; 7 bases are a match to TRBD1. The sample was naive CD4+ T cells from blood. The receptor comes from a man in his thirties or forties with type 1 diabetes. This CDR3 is CASSQGTATNEKLFF. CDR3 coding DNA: TGCGCCAGCAGCCAGGGGACAGCAACTAATGAAAAACTGTTTTTT.